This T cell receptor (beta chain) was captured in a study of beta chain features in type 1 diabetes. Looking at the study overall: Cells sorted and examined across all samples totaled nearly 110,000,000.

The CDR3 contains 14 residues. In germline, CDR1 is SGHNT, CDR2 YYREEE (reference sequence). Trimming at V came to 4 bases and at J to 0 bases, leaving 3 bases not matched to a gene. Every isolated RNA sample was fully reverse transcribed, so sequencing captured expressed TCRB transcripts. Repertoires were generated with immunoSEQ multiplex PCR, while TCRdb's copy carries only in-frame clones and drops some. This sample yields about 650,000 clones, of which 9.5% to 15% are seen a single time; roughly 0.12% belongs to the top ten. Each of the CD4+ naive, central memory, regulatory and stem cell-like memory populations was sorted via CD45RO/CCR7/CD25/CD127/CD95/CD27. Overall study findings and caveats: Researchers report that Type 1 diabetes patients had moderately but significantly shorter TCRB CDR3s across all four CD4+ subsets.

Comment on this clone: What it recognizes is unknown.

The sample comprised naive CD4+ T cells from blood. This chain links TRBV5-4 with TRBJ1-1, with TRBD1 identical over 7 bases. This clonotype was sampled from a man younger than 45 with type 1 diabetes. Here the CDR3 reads CASSRGQMNTEAFF. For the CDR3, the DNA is TGTGCCAGCAGCCGGGGACAGATGAACACTGAAGCTTTCTTT.